The 15 T cell receptor beta chains presented below share a single source sample, sequenced in a study of T cell repertoires in aging, cancer and after chemotherapy. Amplification of TCR beta used genomic DNA extracted from peripheral blood. A mixed TRB-A/B primer pool amplified rearranged TRB by multiplex touch-down PCR. One entry per CDR3 protein results from TCRdb running MiXCR on the multiplex PCR reads. The data contain around 4,000 distinct CDR3 sequences, roughly 30% of them seen just once; the ten biggest clones take up around 50%. Sequencing was performed on blood. These TCRs come from a human donor in good health.

This clonotype was picked up one time. A read error may be the cause here, since a much bigger clone is one base away. The chain couples TRBV29-1 to TRBJ1-1; 8 bases are a match to TRBD1. CDR3 length: 13 residues. Trimming took 5 bases from V and 5 from J; bases not matched to a gene: 7. Germline-derived CDR1 and CDR2 are SQVTM and ANQGSEA. CDR3 residues: CSVLGQGATEAFF. The CDR3 DNA is TGCAGCGTTTTAGGTCAGGGGGCGACTGAAGCTTTCTTT.

This clonotype rates as medium-sized (0.01 to 0.1%). The chain couples TRBV19 to TRBJ1-5, with D tentatively TRBD1 (6 bases). The CDR3 is 18 amino acids. The V gene lost 5 bases and the J gene lost 0 bases, with 20 bases spanning the gap. Germline values: CDR1 LNHDA, CDR2 SQIVND (reference sequence). DNA of the CDR3: TGTGCCAGTAGTTCGGCAGGGGCCCAAGTTTATAGCAATCAGCCCCAGCATTTT. Translation: CASSSAGAQVYSNQPQHF.

The chain combines TRBV7-2 with TRBJ2-7; possible D gene TRBD2, 6 bases. There are 15 residues in the CDR3. Germline CDR1 reads SGHTA; CDR2 reads FQGNSA. Trimming removed 5 bases at V and 7 bases at J, with 21 bases between. CDR3 in amino acids: CASSIGTRADDEQYF. CDR3 coding DNA: TGTGCCAGCAGCATTGGGACTCGAGCCGACGATGAGCAGTACTTC. Combining the CDR3 with reference TRBV7-2 and TRBJ2-7 gives the whole variable domain GAGVSQSPSNKVTEKGKDVELRCDPISGHTALYWYRQSLGQGLEFLIYFQGNSAPDKSGLPSDRFSAERTGGSVSTLTIQRTQQEDSAVYLCASSIGTRADDEQYFGPGTRLTVT.

This clonotype has more than one count but fewer than ten. The CDR3 sequence: CASSPRPGSTGELFF. Here the CDR3 DNA reads TGTGCCAGCAGCCCTCGGCCGGGATCCACCGGGGAGCTGTTTTTT. The chain carries TRBV12-3 or TRBV12-4 and TRBJ2-2, with D possibly matching TRBD2 (5 bases). V shed 6 bases and J shed 4 bases, with 15 bases lying between them. This CDR3 spans 15 amino acids.

V and J are TRBV6-2 or TRBV6-3 and TRBJ2-3, with D possibly being TRBD1 (7 bases). This CDR3 is built from 21 residues. CDR1 is MNHEY, CDR2 SVGEGT, per germline. V lost 6 bases and J lost 0, with 31 bases in between. The CDR3 DNA reads as TGTGCCAGCAGCCAACGCCCAGGGGGAGCCCGGGAGAGTCAAAGCACAGATACGCAGTATTTT. Its translation: CASSQRPGGARESQSTDTQYF.

Judged by abundance, this clonotype is medium-sized. V gene TRBV6-2 or TRBV6-3 combines with J gene TRBJ2-5, with D uncertain. The CDR3 loop spans 12 amino acids. Germline values: CDR1 MNHEY, CDR2 SVGEGT. With 5 bases removed from V and 5 bases from J, the gap between germline ends came to 9 bases. The CDR3 reads CASSPNVETQYF. CDR3 bases: TGTGCCAGCAGTCCCAACGTGGAGACCCAGTACTTC.

J is TRBJ2-2 and V is TRBV6-2 or TRBV6-3; either TRBD1 or TRBD2 may fit D (5 bases each). CDR1 and CDR2 from the germline V gene are MNHEY and SVGEGT. The CDR3 is 13 residues long. V shed 11 bases and J shed 0 bases, with 10 bases lying between them. CDR3 loop: CAGGHSNTGELFF. DNA of the CDR3: TGTGCCGGAGGACATTCGAACACCGGGGAGCTGTTTTTT.

In this sample, this clonotype turned up once. The chain recombines TRBV28 with TRBJ2-7; the match to TRBD2 covers 8 bases. V shed 2 bases, J shed 3 bases, and the junction held 3 bases outside the gene matches. There are 14 residues in the CDR3. Germline V gene lookup returns CDR1 MDHEN and CDR2 SYDVKM. The CDR3 reads CASSLSGRLYEQYF. The DNA for the CDR3 is TGTGCCAGCAGTTTAAGCGGGAGACTCTACGAGCAGTACTTC.

This chain uses TRBV7-6 with TRBJ2-5; the match to TRBD1 covers 9 bases. J was trimmed by 5 bases and V by 6 bases; bases with no gene match: 7. Germline V CDR1 and CDR2: SGHVS, FNYEAQ. This CDR3 region has 14 residues. CDR3 sequence (DNA): TGTGCCAGCAGGGGGTGGGGACAGGGTGAGACCCAGTACTTC. Protein sequence: CASRGWGQGETQYF.

With respect to this clonotype: At one end the junction does not follow the germline gene, possibly because of a read error. The chain links TRBV5-3 to TRBJ1-2, with 7 bases that match TRBD1. TRBV5-3 is an ORF; its function is uncertain. The CDR3 spans 14 residues. Here the CDR3 reads CASSTGTDFYGYTF. DNA of the CDR3: TGCGCCAGCAGCACCGGGACAGACTTTTATGGCTACACCTTC.

The rearrangement joins TRBV29-1 to TRBJ2-1; TRBD2 aligns across 14 bases. The CDR3 consists of 15 residues. CDR1 and CDR2 from the germline V gene are SQVTM and ANQGSEA. The V and J ends lost 7 bases and 10 bases, in that order; junction bases with no gene match: 12. In DNA form, the CDR3 reads TGCAGCGACTACGGGACTAGCGGGAGCTTGGGCGAGCAGTTCTTC. Protein product: CSDYGTSGSLGEQFF.

This clonotype occurred a few times. This chain uses TRBV5-1 with TRBJ2-6, with 8 bases aligning to TRBD1. With 4 bases clipped from V and 6 bases from J, the junction kept 18 bases outside the gene matches. CDR1 SGHRS and CDR2 YFSETQ come from the germline V gene. This CDR3 is built from 19 residues. CDR3 residues: CASSLRGQGALREANVLTF. The CDR3 DNA is TGCGCCAGCAGCCTTCGCGGACAGGGCGCCCTTCGTGAGGCCAACGTCCTGACTTTC.

In its sample, this clonotype is medium-sized. The gene calls are TRBV27 and TRBJ1-2, with no clear D. The germline V and J ends were trimmed by 2 bases and 5 bases, with 6 bases remaining between them. Germline V gene data show CDR1 as MNHEY and CDR2 as SMNVEV (reference sequence). This CDR3 contains 12 residues. CDR3 DNA: TGTGCCAGCAGTTTAAGCCCGTATGGCTACACCTTC. It encodes CASSLSPYGYTF.

The sample holds a few counts of this clonotype. The chain links TRBV19 to TRBJ1-1, with D unclear. This CDR3 has 13 residues. The germline gives CDR1 LNHDA, CDR2 SQIVND (reference sequence). With 9 bases removed from V and 1 base from J, the gap between germline ends came to 12 bases. CDR3 amino acids: CASAKNGNTEAFF. The DNA for the CDR3 is TGTGCCAGCGCGAAGAACGGGAACACTGAAGCTTTCTTT.

The CDR3 sequence is CASSLFPGVDLSGANVLTF. CDR3 nucleotides: TGTGCCAGCAGTTTATTCCCCGGGGTGGACCTCTCTGGGGCCAACGTCCTGACTTTC. The V call is TRBV12-3 or TRBV12-4, the J call TRBJ2-6; tentatively, D is TRBD2 (5 bases). The CDR3 contains 19 residues. V was pared by 2 bases and J by 0 bases, with 17 bases between.